This T cell receptor (beta chain) comes out of a study of blood T cell repertoires in COVID-19. Trimming removed 1 base at V and 4 bases at J, with 14 bases between. The CDR3 runs to 16 residues. The V gene's germline CDR1 is SGHTA and CDR2 FQGNSA. The repertoire was sequenced with immunoSEQ multiplex PCR; TCRdb's copy has only in-frame clones and lacks some. The repertoire holds about 380,000 clones, with roughly 84% as singletons. This clone was recorded once. Enrolled through a virtual design, the participants were between roughly 18 and 90 years of age and came from about two dozen US areas. Assignment of participants to cohorts was predicated upon participant-reported clinical history.

This sequence originates from a woman younger than 45 who had recovered from COVID-19. V gene TRBV7-2 combines with J gene TRBJ1-3; perhaps TRBD1 as D (6 bases). Sequencing used PBMCs or T cells enriched from blood (not recorded which). CDR3 in amino acids: CASSLVGGGVGNTIYF. CDR3 nucleotides: TGTGCCAGCAGCTTAGTCGGAGGGGGGGTCGGAAACACCATATATTTT.